The T cell receptor beta chain under discussion was sequenced for a study of blood T cell repertoires in COVID-19. The data were produced by immunoSEQ multiplex PCR, yet TCRdb's version contains in-frame clones alone and is incomplete. The sample contains some 220,000 clones, under 85% of which appear only once. Germline V lookup: CDR1 KGHSH, CDR2 LQKENI. CDR3 length equals 14 residues. V dropped 5 bases and J dropped 5 bases, with 15 bases sitting between them. The V and J genes are TRBV18 and TRBJ2-5; D is perhaps TRBD2 (5 bases). The TCR was taken from a human donor in a cohort sampled during active COVID-19. Sequencing was performed on peripheral blood. In DNA, the CDR3 is TGTGCCAGCTCAGCGACTATCCGGGTCGAGACCCAGTACTTC. This encodes CASSATIRVETQYF.